Listed below are T cell receptor beta chains from one sample, sequenced in a study of lymphopenia after photon versus proton radiotherapy. Libraries were prepared by immunoSEQ multiplex PCR; TCRdb keeps only in-frame clonotypes and omits some of them. The data contain some 70,000 clones, about 87% of them seen just once; the ten biggest clones take up about a tenth. This sample comprised peripheral blood, obtained from a patient treated with proton-based radiotherapy. The receptors were sampled from a man at least 80 years old with esophageal cancer. CDR3s include the opening cysteine and the closing phenylalanine or tryptophan. Each record gives: clone size, J gene, D gene, CDR3 length, V gene, CDR3 protein, CDR3 DNA. A D gene is named only where the DNA matches it firmly. Clone size is shown for a subset of rows, as once, few, many or a class of expanded clone.

abundance: few; j_gene: TRBJ2-2; d_gene: TRBD2; len: 15; v_gene: TRBV11-2; CDR3aa: CASSLMAGRDGELFF; CDR3nt: TGTGCCAGCAGCTTAATGGCGGGGAGGGACGGGGAGCTGTTTTTT
abundance: once; j_gene: TRBJ1-1; d_gene: .; len: 15; v_gene: TRBV7-3; CDR3aa: CASSLEGFPNTEAFF; CDR3nt: TGTGCCAGCAGCTTGGAGGGGTTCCCGAACACTGAAGCTTTCTTT
abundance: .; j_gene: TRBJ1-1; d_gene: .; len: 15; v_gene: TRBV4-2; CDR3aa: CASSQTGGLNTEAFF; CDR3nt: TGTGCCAGCAGCCAGACAGGAGGTCTGAACACTGAAGCTTTCTTT
abundance: .; j_gene: TRBJ2-6; d_gene: .; len: 16; v_gene: TRBV5-4; CDR3aa: CASSLAALLGANVLTF; CDR3nt: TGTGCCAGCAGCTTGGCCGCGCTCCTCGGGGCCAACGTCCTGACTTTC
abundance: .; j_gene: TRBJ2-1; d_gene: TRBD2; len: 15; v_gene: TRBV5-1; CDR3aa: CASSLGLAGHNEQFF; CDR3nt: TGCGCCAGCAGCTTGGGACTAGCGGGGCACAATGAGCAGTTCTTC
abundance: .; j_gene: TRBJ1-2; d_gene: .; len: 16; v_gene: TRBV2; CDR3aa: CASSEIPGTMDYGYTF; CDR3nt: TGTGCCAGCAGTGAAATCCCCGGGACCATGGACTATGGCTACACCTTC
abundance: .; j_gene: TRBJ2-6; d_gene: .; len: 17; v_gene: TRBV5-1; CDR3aa: CASSFIHSPSGANVLTF; CDR3nt: TGCGCCAGCAGCTTTATACACAGCCCCTCTGGGGCCAACGTCCTGACTTTC
abundance: .; j_gene: TRBJ2-7; d_gene: .; len: 14; v_gene: TRBV9; CDR3aa: CASSAGASSYEQYF; CDR3nt: TGTGCCAGCAGCGCCGGTGCAAGCTCCTACGAGCAGTACTTC
abundance: few; j_gene: TRBJ2-2; d_gene: .; len: 13; v_gene: TRBV19; CDR3aa: CASNPSFTGELFF; CDR3nt: TGTGCCAGTAACCCCTCTTTCACCGGGGAGCTGTTTTTT
abundance: .; j_gene: TRBJ1-5; d_gene: .; len: 19; v_gene: TRBV2; CDR3aa: CASSEVTANRGYSNQPQHF; CDR3nt: TGTGCCAGCAGTGAAGTGACAGCTAACCGGGGATATAGCAATCAGCCCCAGCATTTT
abundance: .; j_gene: TRBJ2-3; d_gene: .; len: 13; v_gene: TRBV10-1; CDR3aa: CASSRQTRDTQYF; CDR3nt: TGCGCCAGCAGTCGACAGACGAGGGATACGCAGTATTTT
abundance: .; j_gene: TRBJ2-2; d_gene: TRBD2; len: 15; v_gene: TRBV7-9; CDR3aa: CASSSGSVRTGELFF; CDR3nt: TGTGCCAGCAGTAGCGGGAGCGTACGCACCGGGGAGCTGTTTTTT
abundance: .; j_gene: TRBJ2-7; d_gene: .; len: 12; v_gene: TRBV11-2; CDR3aa: CASSRGLYEQYF; CDR3nt: TGTGCCAGCAGCCGAGGGTTGTACGAGCAGTACTTC
abundance: .; j_gene: TRBJ1-1; d_gene: .; len: 12; v_gene: TRBV18; CDR3aa: CASSAGNTEAFF; CDR3nt: TGTGCCAGCTCAGCAGGGAACACTGAAGCTTTCTTT
abundance: .; j_gene: TRBJ1-3; d_gene: .; len: 11; v_gene: TRBV20-1; CDR3aa: CRAGIGNTIYF; CDR3nt: TGCAGGGCGGGAATTGGAAACACCATATATTTT
abundance: once; j_gene: TRBJ2-7; d_gene: TRBD2; len: 14; v_gene: TRBV30; CDR3aa: CAWRTPGGTYEQYF; CDR3nt: TGTGCCTGGAGAACCCCGGGGGGAACCTACGAGCAGTACTTC
abundance: .; j_gene: TRBJ2-1; d_gene: .; len: 15; v_gene: TRBV30; CDR3aa: CAWSTQQSSYNEQFF; CDR3nt: TGTGCCTGGAGTACCCAGCAGAGCTCCTACAATGAGCAGTTCTTC
abundance: .; j_gene: TRBJ2-1; d_gene: .; len: 15; v_gene: TRBV7-2; CDR3aa: CASSLLGGLYNEQFF; CDR3nt: TGTGCCAGCAGCTTACTAGGGGGGCTCTACAATGAGCAGTTCTTC
abundance: .; j_gene: TRBJ1-6; d_gene: .; len: 16; v_gene: TRBV7-9; CDR3aa: CASSYGPAGRNSPLHF; CDR3nt: TGTGCCAGCAGCTATGGCCCGGCAGGGAGGAATTCACCCCTCCACTTT
abundance: .; j_gene: TRBJ1-2; d_gene: .; len: 14; v_gene: TRBV29-1; CDR3aa: CSVEVQRAHYGYTF; CDR3nt: TGCAGCGTCGAAGTCCAGAGGGCTCACTATGGCTACACCTTC
abundance: .; j_gene: TRBJ1-5; d_gene: .; len: 17; v_gene: TRBV7-8; CDR3aa: CASSYLHRYFLNQPQHF; CDR3nt: TGTGCCAGCAGCTACCTGCACCGATATTTCTTGAATCAGCCCCAGCATTTT
abundance: .; j_gene: TRBJ2-3; d_gene: .; len: 14; v_gene: TRBV9; CDR3aa: CASSGGWGTDTQYF; CDR3nt: TGTGCCAGCAGCGGGGGGTGGGGCACAGATACGCAGTATTTT
abundance: .; j_gene: TRBJ2-7; d_gene: TRBD1; len: 14; v_gene: TRBV28; CDR3aa: CASSLLGQPYEQYF; CDR3nt: TGTGCCAGCAGTTTACTGGGACAGCCGTACGAGCAGTACTTC
abundance: .; j_gene: TRBJ2-5; d_gene: TRBD2; len: 16; v_gene: TRBV10-1; CDR3aa: CASSEFGGRDQETQYF; CDR3nt: TGCGCCAGCAGTGAGTTTGGCGGGAGGGACCAAGAGACCCAGTACTTC
abundance: .; j_gene: TRBJ1-1; d_gene: .; len: 15; v_gene: TRBV21-1; CDR3aa: CASSKVGRPNTEAFF; CDR3nt: TGTGCCAGCAGCAAAGTAGGACGCCCGAACACTGAAGCTTTCTTT
abundance: .; j_gene: TRBJ1-5; d_gene: .; len: 16; v_gene: TRBV7-2; CDR3aa: CASSLGPGVANQPQHF; CDR3nt: TGTGCCAGCAGCTTAGGGCCGGGGGTGGCGAATCAGCCCCAGCATTTT
abundance: .; j_gene: TRBJ2-2; d_gene: .; len: 16; v_gene: TRBV28; CDR3aa: CASLWRLAENTGELFF; CDR3nt: TGTGCCAGCCTATGGAGGCTAGCTGAGAACACCGGGGAGCTGTTTTTT
abundance: .; j_gene: TRBJ2-1; d_gene: .; len: 15; v_gene: TRBV5-4; CDR3aa: CASSLGAGTYNEQFF; CDR3nt: TGTGCCAGCAGCTTGGGGGCCGGGACTTACAATGAGCAGTTCTTC
abundance: .; j_gene: TRBJ1-2; d_gene: .; len: 17; v_gene: TRBV5-5; CDR3aa: CASSFGGTLNRVYGYTF; CDR3nt: TGTGCCAGCAGCTTCGGGGGGACATTGAATAGGGTCTATGGCTACACCTTC
abundance: .; j_gene: TRBJ2-5; d_gene: TRBD2; len: 14; v_gene: TRBV5-1; CDR3aa: CASTAGTSSETQYF; CDR3nt: TGCGCCAGCACCGCCGGGACTAGCAGCGAGACCCAGTACTTC
abundance: .; j_gene: TRBJ1-4; d_gene: .; len: 15; v_gene: TRBV7-2; CDR3aa: CASSPWGEEREKLFF; CDR3nt: TGTGCCAGCAGCCCTTGGGGGGAAGAAAGGGAAAAACTGTTTTTT
abundance: .; j_gene: TRBJ1-1; d_gene: .; len: 14; v_gene: TRBV6-5; CDR3aa: CASEEGTVNTEAFF; CDR3nt: TGTGCCAGCGAGGAAGGGACTGTTAACACTGAAGCTTTCTTT